The sample holds many counts of the clone carrying this T cell receptor beta chain. As yet, its antigen is unknown. These data originate in a study of neurological immune-mediated disorders. Per sequencing run, 15-18 subjects together gave over 170 million TCR-beta sequences. MiXCR, applied by TCRdb to the 5' RACE reads, yields one record per CDR3 protein. The sample consists of roughly 70,000 distinct CDR3 sequences, around 5.5% of them appearing once. The unsorted libraries were produced from 2 million PBMCs held at -80 C. Study results and limitations: There were no CDR3 amino acid sequences shared by expanded clones across subjects, a result suggesting private repertoires in all groups. Multiple sclerosis patients had less TCR clonal expansion than even healthy controls, unlike HTLV-1-associated myelopathy.

Germline V gene data show CDR1 as LGHDT and CDR2 as YNNKEL (reference sequence). The CDR3 extends over 16 amino acids. V shed 4 bases and J 4 bases; nucleotides not matched to a gene: 7. The TCR originated in a woman aged 25 to 45 with multiple sclerosis. The V call is TRBV3-1, the J call TRBJ2-5; 12 positions agree with TRBD1. Sequencing was performed on PBMCs. CDR3 sequence: CASSPFRDRGRETQYF. The DNA for the CDR3 is TGTGCCAGCAGCCCTTTCCGGGACAGGGGGCGAGAGACCCAGTACTTC.